The 28 T cell receptor beta chains reported below all come from one sample, sequenced in a study of shared clonotypes between healthy human individuals. TCRdb keeps only in-frame clones here, not all; method: immunoSEQ multiplex PCR. The sample has 980,000 or so clones; 76% are singletons. Sequences were obtained from memory CD4+ T cells sorted from blood. The sample's subset: CD45RA-negative fraction. The source of these receptors is a man aged 18 to 29 in good health.

This clone appeared a single time. The chain carries TRBV11-2 and TRBJ1-6; 7 bases are a match to TRBD1. Germline CDR1 and CDR2: SGHAT and FQNNGV. This CDR3 is built from 15 residues. V trimming: 0 bases; J trimming: 7 bases; junction bases outside the gene matches: 3. The CDR3 bases are TGTGCCAGCAGCTTAGACAGGGGGACCAATTCACCCCTCCACTTT. Protein sequence: CASSLDRGTNSPLHF.

V is TRBV4-3 and J is TRBJ2-3; 11 bases are shared with TRBD2. Unmatched junction bases numbered 10, after V lost 3 bases and J lost 2 bases. CDR1 and CDR2 from the germline V gene are LGHNA and YSLEER. This CDR3 region has 18 residues. In nucleotides, the CDR3 is TGCGCCAGCAGCCATGATGTACCGACTAGCGGGATCACAGATACGCAGTATTTT. Protein product: CASSHDVPTSGITDTQYF.

The gene calls are TRBV7-9 and TRBJ2-7, with D possibly TRBD1 on 8 matching bases. The CDR3 extends over 15 amino acids. V was pared by 5 bases and J by 1 base, with 15 bases between. Germline CDR1 reads SEHNR; CDR2 reads FQNEAQ (reference sequence). The CDR3 bases are TGTGCCAGCAGCCGAGGACAGGGAGGGTCCTACGAGCAGTACTTC. It specifies CASSRGQGGSYEQYF.

This chain uses TRBV4-1 with TRBJ2-7, with TRBD1 identical over 8 bases. CDR3 size: 15 residues. The V gene's germline CDR1 is MGHRA and CDR2 YSYEKL. V was clipped by 4 bases and J by 2 bases; unmatched bases: 7. CDR3 nucleotides: TGCGCCAGCAGCCTCTTGGGACAGGCGGCCTACGAGCAGTACTTC. This encodes CASSLLGQAAYEQYF.

V usage is TRBV19 and J usage is TRBJ1-4; D is undetermined. Trimming stripped 9 bases from V and 0 bases from J, with 11 bases between. The CDR3 runs 14 residues. Germline V CDR1 and CDR2: LNHDA, SQIVND (reference sequence). The CDR3 loop reads CASQGWATNEKLFF. CDR3 in DNA: TGTGCCAGCCAAGGGTGGGCAACTAATGAAAAACTGTTTTTT.

The rearrangement links TRBV7-9 to TRBJ2-7; D possibly corresponds to TRBD1 (5 bases). The CDR3 contains 12 residues. The germline gives CDR1 SEHNR, CDR2 FQNEAQ (reference sequence). The V end lost 5 bases, the J end lost 7 bases, and 12 bases lay between the germline ends. The CDR3 nucleotides are TGTGCCAGCAGCCCCCAGGGTTGGGAGCAGTACTTC. Translating it yields CASSPQGWEQYF. The full variable domain, with the rest looked up from reference TRBV7-9 and TRBJ2-7, is DTGVSQNPRHKITKRGQNVTFRCDPISEHNRLYWYRQTLGQGPEFLTYFQNEAQLEKSRLLSDRFSAERPKGSFSTLEIQRTEQGDSAMYLCASSPQGWEQYFGPGTRLTVT.

V gene TRBV11-2 combines with J gene TRBJ2-1; D possibly corresponds to TRBD2 (7 bases). From germline, CDR1 is SGHAT and CDR2 FQNNGV. Trimming took off 5 bases at V and 0 bases at J, with 17 bases between the two ends. CDR3 length equals 17 residues. CDR3 sequence (DNA): TGTGCCAGCAGCCAGAGAGGGGGGGCGGGCTCCTACAATGAGCAGTTCTTC. Protein product: CASSQRGGAGSYNEQFF.

This chain connects TRBV14 to TRBJ2-3, with 9 positions matching TRBD2. Per germline, CDR1 SGHDN and CDR2 FVKESK. CDR3 length: 14 residues. V lost 6 bases to trimming and J lost 0 bases; unmatched junction nucleotides: 1. The CDR3 DNA sequence: TGTGCCAGCAGTGGACTAGCGAGCACAGATACGCAGTATTTT. It codes for CASSGLASTDTQYF.

The CDR3 coding sequence is TGTGCCAGCAGCTCAGGACAGGGGGGATACAATGAGCAGTTCTTC. It codes for CASSSGQGGYNEQFF. This rearrangement joins TRBV7-3 to TRBJ2-1; 10 positions agree with TRBD1. This CDR3 contains 15 residues. Germline V gene data show CDR1 as SGHTA and CDR2 as FQGTGA. After removal of 4 bases from V and 4 bases from J, the junction contained 4 bases not matched to a gene.

The rearrangement uses TRBV2 and TRBJ2-2; 7 positions agree with TRBD1. Unmatched junction bases numbered 7, after V lost 6 bases and J lost 6 bases. The CDR3 is 14 residues long. The germline V gene encodes CDR1 SNHLY and CDR2 FYNNEI. CDR3 bases: TGTGCCAGCAGGGAGACAGGGTTCGCCGGGGAGCTGTTTTTT. It codes for CASRETGFAGELFF. Supplemented by reference TRBV2 and TRBJ2-2, the full variable domain reads EPEVTQTPSHQVTQMGQEVILRCVPISNHLYFYWYRQILGQKVEFLVSFYNNEISEKSEIFDDQFSVERPDGSNFTLKIRSTKLEDSAMYFCASRETGFAGELFFGEGSRLTVL.

This chain connects TRBV5-1 to TRBJ1-1; 11 bases map to TRBD1. Unmatched junction bases numbered 11, after V lost 4 bases and J lost 6 bases. Per the germline V gene, CDR1 is SGHRS and CDR2 is YFSETQ. The CDR3 length is 16 residues. The CDR3 DNA reads as TGCGCCAGCAGCACACGGACAGGGGGCGCCGTCGCTGAAGCTTTCTTT. Translation: CASSTRTGGAVAEAFF.

The chain joins TRBV5-6 to TRBJ2-7; D gene uncertain. V lost 1 base and J 3 bases, leaving 17 bases between the germline ends. The CDR3 length is 16 residues. Per the germline V gene, CDR1 is SGHDT and CDR2 is YYEEEE. Here the CDR3 reads CASSLSGRARNYEQYF. For the CDR3, the DNA is TGTGCCAGCAGCTTGTCCGGTAGGGCCAGAAACTACGAGCAGTACTTC.

The chain couples TRBV15 to TRBJ1-3; D call uncertain. The germline V gene encodes CDR1 LNHNV and CDR2 YYDKDF (reference sequence). The CDR3 is 14 residues long. V lost 0 bases to trimming and J lost 3 bases, with 6 bases between them. CDR3 coding DNA: TGTGCCACCAGCAGAGACAGGTTTGGAAACACCATATATTTT. This encodes CATSRDRFGNTIYF.

The rearrangement joins TRBV18 to TRBJ2-1; 9 bases are a match to TRBD2. The germline CDR1 and CDR2 sequences are KGHSH and LQKENI. V trimming: 6 bases; J trimming: 6 bases; junction bases outside the gene matches: 9. The CDR3 sequence is 15 residues long. In DNA form, the CDR3 reads TGTGCCAGCTCCCCCGGTAGCGGGAGATCCAATGAGCAGTTCTTC. It specifies CASSPGSGRSNEQFF.

As concerns this clone: Other nucleotide sequences from this sample produce the same CDR3. The chain is built from TRBV6-1 and TRBJ2-7; unclear D gene. The CDR3 is made up of 13 amino acids. Germline V gives CDR1 MNHNS, CDR2 SASEGT. V was pared by 1 base and J by 7 bases, with 11 bases between. Here the CDR3 DNA reads TGTGCCAGCAGTGAAGTGGGCGGCATAGAGCAGTACTTC. Translation gives CASSEVGGIEQYF.

CDR3: CASSYSAGQPQHF. CDR3 nucleotides: TGTGCCAGCAGTTACTCGGCCGGCCAGCCCCAGCATTTT. The V and J genes are TRBV6-5 and TRBJ1-5, with no clear D. Germline V lookup: CDR1 MNHEY, CDR2 SVGAGI. The CDR3 sequence is 13 residues long. V was trimmed by 0 bases and J by 7 bases, leaving 7 bases between them.

This clone was observed a few times. This rearrangement joins TRBV29-1 to TRBJ2-5; 8 nucleotides line up with TRBD2. V lost 1 base, J lost 4 bases, and 5 bases stayed unmatched. Germline CDR1 is SQVTM and CDR2 is ANQGSEA. This CDR3 has 14 amino acids. CDR3 sequence (DNA): TGCAGCGTTGAAGTTAACCGGGGGGGAGAGACCCAGTACTTC. Its translation: CSVEVNRGGETQYF.

V is TRBV30 and J is TRBJ2-2; 7 nucleotides agree with TRBD1. The CDR3 spans 13 residues. V trimming: 2 bases; J trimming: 6 bases; junction bases outside the gene matches: 3. CDR1 is GTSNPN and CDR2 is SVGIG in the germline V gene (reference sequence). CDR3 bases: TGTGCCTGGAGTAACAGGGGTGCCGGGGAGCTGTTTTTT. It codes for CAWSNRGAGELFF.

About this clone itself: Other DNA sequences in the same sample also yield this CDR3. This chain joins TRBV7-2 and TRBJ2-7; 11 bases agree with TRBD1. CDR3 size: 15 residues. The germline CDR1 and CDR2 sequences are SGHTA and FQGNSA. Trimming cost V 5 bases and J 1 base; bases outside gene matches: 4. CDR3 bases: TGTGCCAGCAGCACCGGGACAGGGGGATCCTACGAGCAGTACTTC. Translating it yields CASSTGTGGSYEQYF.

This CDR3 is CASTGGLDRSPLHF. The CDR3 bases are TGTGCCAGTACCGGGGGCCTGGATAGGTCACCCCTCCACTTT. The chain joins TRBV19 to TRBJ1-6; perhaps TRBD1 as D (6 bases). V was cut by 7 bases and J by 10 bases, with 17 bases left in between. This CDR3 is 14 amino acids long. The germline V gene encodes CDR1 LNHDA and CDR2 SQIVND (reference sequence).

A note on this clone: An end of the junction differs from the germline gene, which may be a read error. V is TRBV11-2 and J is TRBJ2-7, with 8 bases aligning to TRBD2. This CDR3 has 14 amino acids. CDR1 and CDR2 (germline): SGHAT, FQNNGV. CDR3 DNA sequence: TGTGCCAGCAGTCCGGGAGGGGCCAGAGGTGGTTCCTTGTTC. Protein sequence: CASSPGGARGGSLF.

This chain joins TRBV27 and TRBJ2-1, with a weak D call TRBD1 (5 bases). CDR1 and CDR2 from the germline V gene are MNHEY and SMNVEV (reference sequence). Trimming shortened V by 4 bases and J by 0 bases, and 16 bases separated the two germline ends. The CDR3 length is 17 residues. The CDR3 DNA is TGTGCCAGCAGTTGGCGCAGGGCGTCGGGCTCCTACAATGAGCAGTTCTTC. The encoded protein is CASSWRRASGSYNEQFF.

This chain joins TRBV18 and TRBJ1-3; the D gene is possibly TRBD1 (5 bases). The germline V gene encodes CDR1 KGHSH and CDR2 LQKENI. The CDR3 is made up of 16 amino acids. V was cut by 5 bases and J by 3 bases, with 17 bases left in between. The CDR3 bases are TGTGCCAGCTCAACTAATAACAAAGACAGTGGAAACACCATATATTTT. Protein product: CASSTNNKDSGNTIYF.

The chain recombines TRBV7-8 with TRBJ2-5; D could derive from TRBD1 or TRBD2 (5 bases each). This CDR3 region has 14 residues. The V and J ends lost 5 bases and 1 base respectively, with 11 bases between them. Germline CDR1 SGHVS, CDR2 FQNEAQ. The CDR3 is CASSPGTPQETQYF. As DNA, the CDR3 is TGTGCCAGCAGCCCCGGGACGCCCCAAGAGACCCAGTACTTC.

The chain joins TRBV12-5 to TRBJ2-4, with D possibly called TRBD1 or TRBD2 (5 bases each). Trimming took 1 base from V and 13 from J, leaving 26 bases between them. In germline, CDR1 is LGHNT, CDR2 FRNRAP. This CDR3 has 17 amino acids. CDR3 region: CASGLGSEPPRRGRQYF. CDR3 coding DNA: TGTGCTAGTGGTTTGGGCTCCGAGCCCCCCCGCCGGGGACGGCAGTACTTC.

This rearrangement joins TRBV30 to TRBJ1-1; D gene unclear. Trimming took off 1 base at V and 8 bases at J, with 8 bases between the two ends. The CDR3 is 11 residues long. Germline CDR1 and CDR2: GTSNPN and SVGIG (reference sequence). This chain's CDR3 is CAWSARKEAFF. The DNA for the CDR3 is TGTGCCTGGAGTGCTCGGAAGGAAGCTTTCTTT.

This chain uses TRBV6-6 with TRBJ2-2, with TRBD2 matching 12 bases. V shed 7 bases, J shed 10 bases, and the junction held 7 bases outside the gene matches. This CDR3 contains 14 residues. Germline CDR1 and CDR2: MNHNY and SVGAGI (reference sequence). CDR3 in amino acids: CASISSGGDEELFF. The CDR3 DNA reads as TGTGCCAGCATATCTAGCGGGGGGGATGAGGAGCTGTTTTTT.

The chain is built from TRBV19 and TRBJ2-3; D call uncertain. This CDR3 has 14 amino acids. In germline, CDR1 is LNHDA, CDR2 SQIVND (reference sequence). Trimming shortened V by 0 bases and J by 3 bases, and 7 bases separated the two germline ends. CDR3 nucleotide sequence: TGTGCCAGTAGTATAGAGGGTAGGACAGATACGCAGTATTTT. This codes for CASSIEGRTDTQYF.